This T cell receptor beta chain was sequenced during a study of T cell responses to AZD1222 COVID-19 vaccine. Study-wide background: Second doses at about 4 or about 12 weeks were pooled.

The germline CDR1 and CDR2 sequences are SGHRS and YFSETQ. This CDR3 has 16 amino acids. V lost 4 bases to trimming and J lost 3 bases, with 18 bases between them. Sequenced by immunoSEQ multiplex PCR; TCRdb stores in-frame clones only, minus some. This table has about 150,000 clones, over 75% appearing once. Overall study results and limits: Donors were chiefly white British, with a greater number of females, and clonal diversity was perhaps underestimated. Among vaccine-associated CD4 TCRs, coverage spanned spike, with dominance at 160-218 and 743-854. An increase in Spike-specific TCR breadth and depth was observed after two AZD1222 doses.

Turning to this clone: The target antigen is unknown.

V and J are TRBV5-1 and TRBJ2-3, with D maybe TRBD1 (7 bases). This receptor was identified in an adult in good health. The source material was peripheral blood, sampled on day 0 of AZD1222 vaccination. The CDR3 DNA follows: TGCGCCAGCAGCCTTGGGGGGCCGACAGGGACAGATACGCAGTATTTT. Protein sequence: CASSLGGPTGTDTQYF.